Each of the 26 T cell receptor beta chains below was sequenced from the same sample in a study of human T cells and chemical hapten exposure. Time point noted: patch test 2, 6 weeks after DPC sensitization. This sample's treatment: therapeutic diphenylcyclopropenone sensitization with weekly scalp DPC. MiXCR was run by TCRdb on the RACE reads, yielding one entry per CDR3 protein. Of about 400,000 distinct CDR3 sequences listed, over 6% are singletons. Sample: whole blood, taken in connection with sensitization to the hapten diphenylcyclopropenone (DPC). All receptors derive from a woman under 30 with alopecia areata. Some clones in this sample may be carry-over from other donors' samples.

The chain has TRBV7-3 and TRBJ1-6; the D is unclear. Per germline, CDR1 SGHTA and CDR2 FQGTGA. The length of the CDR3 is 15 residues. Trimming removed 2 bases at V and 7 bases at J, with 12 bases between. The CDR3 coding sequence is TGTGCCAGCAGCTTATCTGGAGGAGGAAATTCACCCCTCCACTTT. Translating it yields CASSLSGGGNSPLHF.

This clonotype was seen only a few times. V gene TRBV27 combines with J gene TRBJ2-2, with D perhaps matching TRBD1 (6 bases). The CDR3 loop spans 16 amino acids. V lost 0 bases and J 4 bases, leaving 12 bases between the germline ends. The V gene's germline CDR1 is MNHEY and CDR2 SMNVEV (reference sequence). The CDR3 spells CASSLSTDRSTGELFF. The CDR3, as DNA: TGTGCCAGCAGTTTATCCACGGACAGAAGCACCGGGGAGCTGTTTTTT.

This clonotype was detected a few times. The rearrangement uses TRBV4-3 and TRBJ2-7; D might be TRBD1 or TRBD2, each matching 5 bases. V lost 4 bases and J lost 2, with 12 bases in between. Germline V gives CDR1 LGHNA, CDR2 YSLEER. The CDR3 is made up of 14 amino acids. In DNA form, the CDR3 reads TGCGCCAGCAGCCTCGGGACGGCTACCTACGAGCAGTACTTC. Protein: CASSLGTATYEQYF.

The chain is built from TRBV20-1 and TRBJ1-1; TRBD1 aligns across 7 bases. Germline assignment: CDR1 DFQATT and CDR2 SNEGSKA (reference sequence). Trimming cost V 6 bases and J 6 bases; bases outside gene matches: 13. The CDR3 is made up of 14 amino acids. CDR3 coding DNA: TGCAGTGCCAAAACGGACAGGTTAGGTGCTGAAGCTTTCTTT. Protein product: CSAKTDRLGAEAFF.

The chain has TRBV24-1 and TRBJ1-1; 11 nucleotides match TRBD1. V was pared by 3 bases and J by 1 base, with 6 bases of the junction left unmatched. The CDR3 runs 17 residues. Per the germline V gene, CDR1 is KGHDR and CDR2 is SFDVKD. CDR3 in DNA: TGTGCCACCAGTGATGACCGGACAGGGGGCAAGAACACTGAAGCTTTCTTT. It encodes CATSDDRTGGKNTEAFF.

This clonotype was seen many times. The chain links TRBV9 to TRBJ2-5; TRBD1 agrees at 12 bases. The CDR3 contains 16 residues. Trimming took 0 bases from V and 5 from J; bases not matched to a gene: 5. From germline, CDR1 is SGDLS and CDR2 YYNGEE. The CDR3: CASSVAGQGATETQYF. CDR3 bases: TGTGCCAGCAGCGTAGCGGGACAGGGGGCGACGGAGACCCAGTACTTC.

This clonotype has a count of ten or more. Written as DNA, the CDR3 is TGCAGCGGCGGGACAGACTACACTGAAGCTTTCTTT. Translated: CSGGTDYTEAFF. The V and J genes are TRBV29-1 and TRBJ1-1, with 7 positions matching TRBD1. This CDR3 has 12 residues. The J segment lost 3 bases and the V segment lost 7 bases, leaving 5 bases of the junction unmatched. CDR1 and CDR2 from the germline V gene are SQVTM and ANQGSEA.

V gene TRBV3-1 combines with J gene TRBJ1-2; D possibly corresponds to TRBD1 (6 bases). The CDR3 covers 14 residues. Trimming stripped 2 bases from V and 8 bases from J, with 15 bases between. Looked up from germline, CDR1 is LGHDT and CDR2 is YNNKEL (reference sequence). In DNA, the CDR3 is TGTGCCAGCAGCCAACCCCAGAGGGGGGACGGCTACACCTTC. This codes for CASSQPQRGDGYTF. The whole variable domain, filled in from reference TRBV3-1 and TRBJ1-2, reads DTAVSQTPKYLVTQMGNDKSIKCEQNLGHDTMYWYKQDSKKFLKIMFSYNNKELIINETVPNRFSPKSPDKAHLNLHINSLELGDSAVYFCASSQPQRGDGYTFGSGTRLTVV.

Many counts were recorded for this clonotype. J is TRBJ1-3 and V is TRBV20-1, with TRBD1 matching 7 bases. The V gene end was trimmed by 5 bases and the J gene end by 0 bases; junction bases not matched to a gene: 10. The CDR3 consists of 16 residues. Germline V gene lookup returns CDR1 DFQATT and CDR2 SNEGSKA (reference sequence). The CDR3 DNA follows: TGCAGTGCTCCTGACAAGGGGGCCAACTCTGGAAACACCATATATTTT. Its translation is CSAPDKGANSGNTIYF.

CDR3 coding DNA: TGTGCCAGTAGTAGGGCCTTCCACGGTGAAAAACTGTTTTTT. This gives the protein CASSRAFHGEKLFF. V and J are TRBV19 and TRBJ1-4; no firm D call. Germline V gene lookup returns CDR1 LNHDA and CDR2 SQIVND (reference sequence). Trimming shortened V by 4 bases and J by 7 bases, and 13 bases separated the two germline ends. CDR3 length: 14 amino acids.

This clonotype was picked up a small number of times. The CDR3, as DNA: TGTGCCGGACAAGAGATGTACCAAGAGACCCAGTACTTC. Its protein product is CAGQEMYQETQYF. The rearrangement links TRBV6-1 to TRBJ2-5; tentative D call: TRBD1 (5 bases). Germline assignment: CDR1 MNHNS and CDR2 SASEGT. This CDR3 is 13 amino acids long. Trimming pared 11 bases from V and 0 bases from J, leaving 13 bases between.

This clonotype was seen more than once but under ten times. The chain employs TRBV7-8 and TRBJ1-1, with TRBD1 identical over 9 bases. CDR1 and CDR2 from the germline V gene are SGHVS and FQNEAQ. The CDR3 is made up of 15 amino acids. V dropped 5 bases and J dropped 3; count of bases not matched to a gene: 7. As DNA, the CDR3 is TGTGCCAGCAGCACAGGGACAGGGAGGCACACTGAAGCTTTCTTT. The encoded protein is CASSTGTGRHTEAFF.

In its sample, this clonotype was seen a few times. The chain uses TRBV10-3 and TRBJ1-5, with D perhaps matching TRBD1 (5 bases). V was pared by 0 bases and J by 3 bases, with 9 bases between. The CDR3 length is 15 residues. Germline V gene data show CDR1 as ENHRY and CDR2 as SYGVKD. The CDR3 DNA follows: TGTGCCATCAGTGAGTCGGGGGGTCCCAATCAGCCCCAGCATTTT. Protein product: CAISESGGPNQPQHF.

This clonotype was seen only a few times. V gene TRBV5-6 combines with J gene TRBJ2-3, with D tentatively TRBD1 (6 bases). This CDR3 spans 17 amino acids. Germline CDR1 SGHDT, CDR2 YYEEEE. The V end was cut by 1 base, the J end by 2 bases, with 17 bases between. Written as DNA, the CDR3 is TGTGCCAGCAGCTTGATCCCGGGACACACCATCACAGATACGCAGTATTTT. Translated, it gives CASSLIPGHTITDTQYF.

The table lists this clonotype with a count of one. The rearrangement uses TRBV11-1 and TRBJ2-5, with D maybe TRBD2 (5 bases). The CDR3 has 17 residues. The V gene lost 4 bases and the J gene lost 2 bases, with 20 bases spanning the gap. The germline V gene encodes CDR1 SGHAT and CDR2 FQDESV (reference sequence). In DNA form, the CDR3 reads TGTGCCAGCAGCTCCCCCCTTGGGGTAGCGAGGCAAGAGACCCAGTACTTC. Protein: CASSSPLGVARQETQYF. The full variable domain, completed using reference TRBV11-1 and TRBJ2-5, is EAEVAQSPRYKITEKSQAVAFWCDPISGHATLYWYRQILGQGPELLVQFQDESVVDDSQLPKDRFSAERLKGVDSTLKIQPAELGDSAMYLCASSSPLGVARQETQYFGPGTRLLVL.

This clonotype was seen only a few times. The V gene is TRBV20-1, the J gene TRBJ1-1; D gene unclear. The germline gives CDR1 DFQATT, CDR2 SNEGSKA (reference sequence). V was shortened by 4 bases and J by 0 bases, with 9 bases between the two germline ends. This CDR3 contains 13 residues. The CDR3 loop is CSAKAWVNTEAFF. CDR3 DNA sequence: TGCAGTGCTAAAGCCTGGGTGAACACTGAAGCTTTCTTT.

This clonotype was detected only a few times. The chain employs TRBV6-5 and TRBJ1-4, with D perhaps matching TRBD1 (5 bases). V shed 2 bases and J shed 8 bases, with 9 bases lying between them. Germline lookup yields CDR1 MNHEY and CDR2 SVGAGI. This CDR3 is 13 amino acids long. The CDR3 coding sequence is TGTGCCAGCAGTTACACGGGGGAAGAAAAACTGTTTTTT. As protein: CASSYTGEEKLFF.

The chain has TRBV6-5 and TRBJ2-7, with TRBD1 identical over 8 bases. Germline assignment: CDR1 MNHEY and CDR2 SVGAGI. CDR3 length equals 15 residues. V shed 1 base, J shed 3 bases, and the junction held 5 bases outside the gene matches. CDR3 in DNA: TGTGCCAGCAGTTACTTGCAGGGGGCCGTCTACGAGCAGTACTTC. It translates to CASSYLQGAVYEQYF.

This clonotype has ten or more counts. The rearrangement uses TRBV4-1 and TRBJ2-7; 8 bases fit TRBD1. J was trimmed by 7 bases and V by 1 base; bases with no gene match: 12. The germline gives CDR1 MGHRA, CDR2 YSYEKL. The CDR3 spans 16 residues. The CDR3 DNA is TGCGCCAGCAGCCAAGGCTCCGGGACAGGAGGTTGGGAGCAGTACTTC. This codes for CASSQGSGTGGWEQYF.

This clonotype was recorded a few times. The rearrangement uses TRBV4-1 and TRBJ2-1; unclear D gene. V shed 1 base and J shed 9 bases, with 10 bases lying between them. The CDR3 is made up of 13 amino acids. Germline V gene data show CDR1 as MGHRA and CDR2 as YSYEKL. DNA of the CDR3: TGCGCCAGCAGCCAAGTCGCTGTTCCTGAGCAGTTCTTC. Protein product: CASSQVAVPEQFF.

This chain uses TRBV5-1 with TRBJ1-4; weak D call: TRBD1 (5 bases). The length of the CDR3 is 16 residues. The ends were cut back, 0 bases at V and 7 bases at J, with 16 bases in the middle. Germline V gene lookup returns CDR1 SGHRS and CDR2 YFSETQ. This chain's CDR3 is CASSLAVARGGEKLFF. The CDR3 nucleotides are TGCGCCAGCAGCTTGGCCGTGGCAAGGGGAGGTGAAAAACTGTTTTTT.

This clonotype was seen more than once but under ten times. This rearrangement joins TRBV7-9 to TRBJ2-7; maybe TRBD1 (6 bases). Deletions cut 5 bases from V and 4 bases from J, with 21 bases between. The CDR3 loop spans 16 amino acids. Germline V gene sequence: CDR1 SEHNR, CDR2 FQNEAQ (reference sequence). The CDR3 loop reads CASSREQGTHPYEQYF. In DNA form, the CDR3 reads TGTGCCAGCAGCCGGGAACAGGGTACCCATCCTTACGAGCAGTACTTC.

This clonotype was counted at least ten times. The CDR3 region is CASRAQGAMTGELFF. The CDR3, as DNA: TGTGCCAGCAGGGCCCAGGGGGCTATGACCGGGGAGCTGTTTTTT. V gene TRBV6-1 combines with J gene TRBJ2-2, with 8 bases matching TRBD1. The germline V gene encodes CDR1 MNHNS and CDR2 SASEGT. After removal of 6 bases from V and 5 bases from J, the junction contained 8 bases not matched to a gene. This CDR3 is 15 amino acids long.

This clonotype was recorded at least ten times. The CDR3: CATSRDLTGVTIYF. The DNA of the CDR3 is TGTGCCACCAGCAGAGATCTGACAGGGGTGACCATATATTTT. The genes are TRBV15 and TRBJ1-3, with TRBD1 matching 8 bases. The ends lost 0 bases at V and 10 bases at J; junction bases unmatched: 5. CDR1 and CDR2 (germline): LNHNV, YYDKDF (reference sequence). CDR3 length: 14 amino acids.

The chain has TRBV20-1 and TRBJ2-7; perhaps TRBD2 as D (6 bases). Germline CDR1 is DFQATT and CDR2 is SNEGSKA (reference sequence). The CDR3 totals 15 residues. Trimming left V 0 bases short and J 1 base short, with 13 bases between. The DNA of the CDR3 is TGCAGTGCTAGAGATTCTCAGGGAGGATCCTACGAGCAGTACTTC. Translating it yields CSARDSQGGSYEQYF.

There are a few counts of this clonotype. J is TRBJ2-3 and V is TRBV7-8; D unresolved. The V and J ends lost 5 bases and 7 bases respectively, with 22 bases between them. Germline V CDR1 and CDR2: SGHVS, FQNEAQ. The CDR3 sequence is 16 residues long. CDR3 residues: CASSLSPWQREHTQYF. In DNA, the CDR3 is TGTGCCAGCAGCCTTAGCCCGTGGCAGCGCGAGCATACGCAGTATTTT.